A selection of T cell receptor beta chains follows, all from one sample in a study of blood T cell repertoires in COVID-19. The table came from immunoSEQ multiplex PCR; TCRdb's copy has only in-frame clones and leaves some out. The repertoire has 200,000 to 250,000 clones, 84% of them found once; the top ten carry approximately 6.8%. The sequenced sample consisted of PBMCs or T cells enriched from blood (not recorded which). These receptors were obtained from a woman in her 40s who had recovered from COVID-19. CDR3s include the opening cysteine and the closing phenylalanine or tryptophan. Each record gives: CDR3 length, D gene, clone size, J gene, V gene, CDR3 DNA, CDR3 protein. D genes are given only for firm matches. Some rows have no size entry. The others give once, few or many, or a class for an expanded clone.

13	TRBD1	.	TRBJ1-2	TRBV28	TGTGCCAGCAGCAGGGACAGGGTTTATGGCTACACCTTC	CASSRDRVYGYTF
17	TRBD2	.	TRBJ2-1	TRBV9	TGTGCCAGCAGCGTAGGAGCGGGGACCCGCTCCTACAATGAGCAGTTCTTC	CASSVGAGTRSYNEQFF
15	TRBD1	.	TRBJ2-5	TRBV5-8	TGTGCCAGCAGCTTGAGTACAGGGGTCCAAGAGACCCAGTACTTC	CASSLSTGVQETQYF
15	.	.	TRBJ2-1	TRBV21-1	TGTGCCAGCAGCAAAGTGGTCAGGCCTGGTAATGAGCAGTTCTTC	CASSKVVRPGNEQFF
15	.	.	TRBJ2-7	TRBV9	TGTGCCAGCAGCGTTGGTTGGGGACACTCCTACGAGCAGTACTTC	CASSVGWGHSYEQYF
17	TRBD1	.	TRBJ1-2	TRBV4-3	TGCGCCAGCAGCCAGACCCCACGTGGGACAGCCGTCTATGGCTACACCTTC	CASSQTPRGTAVYGYTF
17	.	.	TRBJ1-6	TRBV28	TGTGCCAGCAGCCCCTTTGCATCGAGGCAGGGAAGTTCACCCCTCCACTTT	CASSPFASRQGSSPLHF
15	TRBD1	.	TRBJ1-2	TRBV18	TGTGCCAGCTCACCAGGGACAGGGGAAAACTATGGCTACACCTTC	CASSPGTGENYGYTF
11	.	.	TRBJ1-1	TRBV20-1	TGCAGTGCTAGGTTTGGAGCTGAAGCTTTCTTT	CSARFGAEAFF
17	.	few	TRBJ1-2	TRBV10-3	TGTGCCATCAGTGTTATAAGGACAACTTCGTACCGCTATGGCTACACCTTC	CAISVIRTTSYRYGYTF
14	.	.	TRBJ1-2	TRBV11-3	TGTGCCAGCAGCCGCCGACAGGACAACTATGGCTACACCTTC	CASSRRQDNYGYTF
18	TRBD1	.	TRBJ1-5	TRBV24-1	TGTGCCACCAGTGAATCCCTGGACAGGGGGCGAGGCAATCAGCCCCAGCATTTT	CATSESLDRGRGNQPQHF
18	TRBD1	.	TRBJ1-1	TRBV12-5	TGTGCTAGTGGTTTGGTACTAACCCAGGGGGCAATGAACACTGAAGCTTTCTTT	CASGLVLTQGAMNTEAFF
15	TRBD1	.	TRBJ1-1	TRBV5-1	TGCGCCAGCAGCGCAGGGGGCGCGGGGAACACTGAAGCTTTCTTT	CASSAGGAGNTEAFF
15	TRBD1	.	TRBJ1-6	TRBV4-1	TGCGCCAGTTCCCCTACAGGGGCTAACAATTCACCCCTCCACTTT	CASSPTGANNSPLHF
14	TRBD1	.	TRBJ1-2	TRBV2	TGTGCCAGCACCGGGACAGGGGGTTTTTATGGCTACACCTTC	CASTGTGGFYGYTF
13	.	.	TRBJ2-1	TRBV7-2	TGTGCCAGCAGCTTATGGCGCGGGAATGAGCAGTTCTTC	CASSLWRGNEQFF
14	.	.	TRBJ2-1	TRBV5-1	TGCGCCAGCAGCTTACTGAACTCCTACAATGAGCAGTTCTTC	CASSLLNSYNEQFF
17	TRBD1	.	TRBJ1-5	TRBV18	TGTGCCAGCTCACCTGCCGGACAGGGGGGACAAGGGCAGCCCCAGCATTTT	CASSPAGQGGQGQPQHF
16	TRBD2	few	TRBJ2-2	TRBV7-9	TGTGCCAGCAGCGTAACTAGCGTAACGAACACCGGGGAGCTGTTTTTT	CASSVTSVTNTGELFF
15	TRBD2	.	TRBJ2-2	TRBV6-1	TGTGCCAGCAGTGAGCTTACTAGCGGGACCGGGGAGCTGTTTTTT	CASSELTSGTGELFF
15	TRBD1	.	TRBJ2-3	TRBV18	TGTGCCAGCTCACCACGGGACAGGGGCCCTGATACGCAGTATTTT	CASSPRDRGPDTQYF
15	TRBD2	.	TRBJ2-3	TRBV11-3	TGTGCCAGCAGCTTATCGAGCGGGGTAACAGATACGCAGTATTTT	CASSLSSGVTDTQYF
13	.	.	TRBJ2-1	TRBV3-1/TRBV3-2	TGTGCCAGCACCCGAGAAGCGGGCAATGAGCAGTTCTTC	CASTREAGNEQFF
16	.	.	TRBJ2-4	TRBV5-8	TGTGCCAGCAGCGATTCCAGGGTCTCGCGCAAAAACATTCAGTACTTC	CASSDSRVSRKNIQYF
14	.	.	TRBJ2-7	TRBV3-1/TRBV3-2	TGTGCCAGCACCTCCGGGATCGAGAATTACGAGCAGTACTTC	CASTSGIENYEQYF
13	.	once	TRBJ1-1	TRBV2	TGTGCCAGCAACCGGGGGGCGAACACTGAAGCTTTCTTT	CASNRGANTEAFF
15	.	.	TRBJ2-1	TRBV19	TGTGCCAGTAGATGGAATCTAGCACCCTACAATGAGCAGTTCTTC	CASRWNLAPYNEQFF
17	.	.	TRBJ1-3	TRBV27	TGTGCCAGCAGCAGATCGGGAGCCGACGGAACTGGAAACACCATATATTTT	CASSRSGADGTGNTIYF
13	TRBD2	.	TRBJ2-1	TRBV14	TGTGCCAGCAGCCATGGGACTAGCAGGGATCAGTTCTTC	CASSHGTSRDQFF
15	.	.	TRBJ2-1	TRBV28	TGTGCCAGCAGTCCTCCTTTGACTTACTACAATGAGCAGTTCTTC	CASSPPLTYYNEQFF
16	TRBD2	.	TRBJ2-5	TRBV5-1	TGCGCCAGCAGCCCCGGGACTAGCGGGGCACAAGAGACCCAGTACTTC	CASSPGTSGAQETQYF
21	TRBD1	.	TRBJ1-1	TRBV19	TGTGCCAGTAGTGGGGTTGGAGGGGGCGGGCCGGCCTCCTCAATGAACACTGAAGCTTTCTTT	CASSGVGGGGPASSMNTEAFF
16	TRBD2	.	TRBJ2-1	TRBV10-3	TGTGCCATCACAAGAACTAGCGGGAGATTGTTGAATGAGCAGTTCTTC	CAITRTSGRLLNEQFF
17	TRBD2	.	TRBJ2-7	TRBV5-5	TGTGCCAGCAGCCCCCGGACTAGCGGGATCATCTCCTACGAGCAGTACTTC	CASSPRTSGIISYEQYF
14	TRBD1	.	TRBJ1-5	TRBV3-1/TRBV3-2	TGTGCCAGCAGCCAAGATACAGGGGCTCAGCCCCAGCATTTT	CASSQDTGAQPQHF
15	TRBD1	many	TRBJ2-7	TRBV7-3	TGTGCCAGCAGCCCTTCCGGGACAGCTACGTACGAGCAGTACTTC	CASSPSGTATYEQYF
20	TRBD1	.	TRBJ2-3	TRBV15	TGTGCCACCAGCAGAGATCGTTTGCCGGGACAGGGAGAATTCACAGATACGCAGTATTTT	CATSRDRLPGQGEFTDTQYF
15	.	.	TRBJ1-5	TRBV9	TGTGCCAGCAGCGTAGGGGACTTAAAGATGGAGTCCCAGCATTTT	CASSVGDLKMESQHF
16	TRBD2	.	TRBJ2-1	TRBV28	TGTGCCAGCAGTTTATTGGGCGGGAGAACCGTCAATGAGCAGTTCTTC	CASSLLGGRTVNEQFF
12	.	.	TRBJ2-2	TRBV7-3	TGTGCCAGCAGCGTGAGGACCGGGGAGCTGTTTTTT	CASSVRTGELFF
15	.	.	TRBJ1-5	TRBV6-2/TRBV6-3	TGTGCCAGCAGTCCGTCCGGTCTAGCCAATCAGCCCCAGCATTTT	CASSPSGLANQPQHF
14	.	.	TRBJ1-1	TRBV3-1/TRBV3-2	TGTGCCAGCAGCCAAGGCGTTATTAACACTGAAGCTTTCTTT	CASSQGVINTEAFF
18	.	.	TRBJ2-6	TRBV9	TGTGCCAGCAGCGTAGTGTGGGGGAGGCCCTCTGGGGCCAACGTCCTGACTTTC	CASSVVWGRPSGANVLTF
14	.	.	TRBJ2-5	TRBV5-4	TGTGCCAGCAGCCCGGGGGAGGCCCAAGAGACCCAGTACTTC	CASSPGEAQETQYF
15	TRBD2	.	TRBJ2-2	TRBV19	TGTGCCAGTAACAGCAGGCGGGAGTTGCCCGGGGAGCTGTTTTTT	CASNSRRELPGELFF
13	.	.	TRBJ1-1	TRBV6-5	TGTGCCAGCAGTTACAGGGGGTTAACTGAAGCTTTCTTT	CASSYRGLTEAFF
14	.	.	TRBJ2-1	TRBV7-2	TGTGCCAGCTCAACGCAGGCTGGAAACAATGAGCAGTTCTTC	CASSTQAGNNEQFF
13	.	.	TRBJ2-1	TRBV29-1	TGCAGCGGCCGAACTAGTGCCTACAATGAGCAGTTCTTC	CSGRTSAYNEQFF
14	.	.	TRBJ2-1	TRBV12-5	TGTGCTAGTGGTTTGTCCGGGTTGGTTAGTGAGCAGTTCTTC	CASGLSGLVSEQFF
13	TRBD1	.	TRBJ1-2	TRBV28	TGTGCCAGCAGTTTGACAGGGTCTGGCGGCTACACCTTC	CASSLTGSGGYTF
17	.	.	TRBJ1-5	TRBV27	TGTGCCAGCAGTTTATCGAGACGTGCGGGGTCCAATCAGCCCCAGCATTTT	CASSLSRRAGSNQPQHF
14	.	once	TRBJ2-1	TRBV27	TGTGCCAGCAAAGTCAGGGGATCTTACAATGAGCAGTTCTTC	CASKVRGSYNEQFF
14	TRBD2	.	TRBJ2-1	TRBV7-2	TGTGCCAGCAGCAGGGGACTAGCCTACAATGAGCAGTTCTTC	CASSRGLAYNEQFF
14	.	.	TRBJ2-5	TRBV7-9	TGTGCCAGCAGCTACTCAGGGGCTAAAGAGACCCAGTACTTC	CASSYSGAKETQYF
14	.	.	TRBJ1-3	TRBV19	TGTGCCAGTAGTGGCCCGCAGGCTGGAAACACCATATATTTT	CASSGPQAGNTIYF
17	TRBD2	once	TRBJ2-1	TRBV15	TGTGCCACCAGCAGAGGAGGACTAGCGGGAGGGTACAATGAGCAGTTCTTC	CATSRGGLAGGYNEQFF
14	TRBD1	.	TRBJ1-5	TRBV27	TGTGCCAGCAGTTTGGACAGGGGAGTTCAGCCCCAGCATTTT	CASSLDRGVQPQHF